One sample yielded the 30 T cell receptor beta chains listed below, sequenced in a study of regulatory T cells in long-lasting Graves disease (dated by TCRdb to the early 2020s). Library generation was performed with multiplex PCR. Data came from an Illumina HiSeq 4000. TCR beta libraries were built with iRepertoire HTBI primers and Arm-PCR amplification of CDR3 regions. Clones were called with MiXCR by TCRdb after fastp trimmed the public reads at Q25, and only in-frame beta chains were retained. Each entry merges the rows of one CDR3 protein and shows their most common DNA and genes. The sample table contains under 700,000 distinct CDR3 sequences; only one count was recorded for around 15% of them. 20% to 25% of the sample comes from the top ten. Sample time point, as interpreted from the label and publication: newly diagnosed GD, antithyroid drugs for less than 3 months. RNA was extracted from PBMCs in TRIzol for both TCR sequencing and RNA sequencing.

The sample also formed part of further work on T cells in Graves' hyperthyroidism and ophthalmopathy.

Here the sequenced sample was peripheral blood mononuclear cells (PBMCs), taken at new diagnosis, from a patient treated with antithyroid drugs. All receptors derive from a woman between 40 and 65 years old with Graves disease. Donor details come from another sample of the same person, matched by shared clones.

This clonotype was detected many times. The chain combines TRBV3-1 with TRBJ1-1, with 8 nucleotides matching TRBD1. V lost 1 base, J lost 5 bases, and 3 bases stayed unmatched. In germline, CDR1 is LGHDT, CDR2 YNNKEL (reference sequence). This CDR3 is 14 amino acids long. CDR3 DNA sequence: TGTGCCAGCAGCCAAGGGACAGGGATGACTGAAGCTTTCTTT. It specifies CASSQGTGMTEAFF.

DNA for the CDR3: TGTGCCAGCAGCGTCGATCTGTCGGACGACTATGGCTACACCTTC. Translated: CASSVDLSDDYGYTF. The chain uses TRBV7-9 and TRBJ1-2, with no clear D. Germline values: CDR1 SEHNR, CDR2 FQNEAQ (reference sequence). This CDR3 is built from 15 residues. V shed 5 bases and J shed 3 bases, with 16 bases lying between them.

This clonotype was seen a handful of times. This chain joins TRBV12-3 or TRBV12-4 and TRBJ2-2, with 15 bases matching TRBD2. V lost 3 bases and J lost 4; bases outside the gene matches: 3. The CDR3 consists of 17 residues. CDR3: CASSFGLAGGFTGELFF. CDR3 bases: TGTGCCAGCAGTTTTGGACTAGCGGGGGGGTTCACCGGGGAGCTGTTTTTT.

The V call is TRBV27, the J call TRBJ1-1; TRBD1 matches 12 bases. The germline gives CDR1 MNHEY, CDR2 SMNVEV (reference sequence). There are 15 residues in the CDR3. V shed 3 bases and J 8 bases; nucleotides not matched to a gene: 7. CDR3 sequence (DNA): TGTGCCAGCAGTTTGGGCCGGGACAGGGGGCTAGAAGCTTTCTTT. Residues: CASSLGRDRGLEAFF.

V and J are TRBV12-3 or TRBV12-4 and TRBJ2-7; 9 nucleotides match TRBD1. The CDR3 totals 16 residues. V dropped 1 base and J dropped 5; count of bases not matched to a gene: 9. CDR3 sequence (DNA): TGTGCCAGCAGTTTAGGTTGGGGACAGGGTACCCACGAGCAGTACTTC. This translates into CASSLGWGQGTHEQYF.

This clonotype was seen repeatedly, ten times or more. The V gene is TRBV18, the J gene TRBJ1-3, with D possibly being TRBD1 (5 bases). This CDR3 has 15 residues. V lost 2 bases and J 4 bases, leaving 12 bases between the germline ends. Germline CDR1 and CDR2: KGHSH and LQKENI. CDR3 protein: CASSPEGASGNTIYF. The CDR3 DNA is TGTGCCAGCTCACCAGAAGGGGCCTCAGGAAACACCATATATTTT. Full variable domain (rest looked up from reference TRBV18 and TRBJ1-3): NAGVMQNPRHLVRRRGQEARLRCSPMKGHSHVYWYRQLPEEGLKFMVYLQKENIIDESGMPKERFSAEFPKEGPSILRIQQVVRGDSAAYFCASSPEGASGNTIYFGEGSWLTVV.

This clonotype occurred many times. This chain links TRBV6-1 with TRBJ2-7; the match to TRBD1 covers 8 bases. V lost 6 bases, J lost 6 bases, and 16 bases stayed unmatched. This CDR3 has 16 amino acids. Germline values: CDR1 MNHNS, CDR2 SASEGT. CDR3 sequence: CASSPLGTGSSSEQYF. The CDR3 DNA sequence: TGTGCCAGCAGCCCGTTGGGGACAGGTAGCAGCAGCGAGCAGTACTTC.

The V call is TRBV7-2, the J call TRBJ2-7; D is unclear. Germline-derived CDR1 and CDR2 are SGHTA and FQGNSA. V was trimmed by 0 bases and J by 7 bases, leaving 10 bases between them. The CDR3 length is 13 residues. The CDR3 bases are TGTGCCAGCAGCTTAGCAGAGCCGGTGGAGCAGTACTTC. This codes for CASSLAEPVEQYF.

The chain recombines TRBV6-1 with TRBJ1-1; D may be TRBD1 (6 bases). Germline V lookup: CDR1 MNHNS, CDR2 SASEGT. This CDR3 has 15 residues. The V end was cut by 5 bases, the J end by 4 bases, with 17 bases between. This CDR3 reads CASSHASGGATEAFF. Written as DNA, the CDR3 is TGTGCCAGCAGTCATGCCTCTGGGGGGGCCACTGAAGCTTTCTTT.

This clonotype was recorded many times. The rearrangement links TRBV28 to TRBJ2-1; 8 bases match TRBD1. The germline gives CDR1 MDHEN, CDR2 SYDVKM. The CDR3 has 15 amino acids. The V segment lost 6 bases and the J segment 7 bases; nucleotides outside the gene matches: 11. The CDR3 loop reads CASRMDREFWNEQFF. The DNA for the CDR3 is TGTGCCAGCAGAATGGACAGGGAGTTTTGGAATGAGCAGTTCTTC. Looking up the rest from reference TRBV28 and TRBJ2-1 gives the full variable domain: DVKVTQSSRYLVKRTGEKVFLECVQDMDHENMFWYRQDPGLGLRLIYFSYDVKMKEKGDIPEGYSVSREKKERFSLILESASTNQTSMYLCASRMDREFWNEQFFGPGTRLTVL.

This chain uses TRBV2 with TRBJ2-2; tentatively, D is TRBD1 or TRBD2 (5 bases each). The CDR3 is 12 residues long. Trimming left V 10 bases short and J 6 bases short, with 12 bases between. Germline V gene sequence: CDR1 SNHLY, CDR2 FYNNEI. This chain's CDR3 is CATRRGPGELFF. CDR3 in DNA: TGTGCCACGAGAAGGGGACCCGGGGAGCTGTTTTTT.

The chain recombines TRBV4-1 with TRBJ2-3, with TRBD2 identical over 10 bases. Trimming at V came to 0 bases and at J to 8 bases, leaving 8 bases not matched to a gene. CDR3 size: 16 residues. CDR1 and CDR2 from the germline V gene are MGHRA and YSYEKL. The CDR3 sequence: CASSQDVVAGGATQYF. The CDR3 DNA reads as TGCGCCAGCAGCCAAGATGTGGTAGCGGGGGGCGCTACGCAGTATTTT.

This clonotype was picked up a small number of times. CDR3 bases: TGCGCCAGCAGCACCGGACAGGGTCTGGGAGAGCAGTACTTC. Its translation: CASSTGQGLGEQYF. The rearrangement links TRBV5-1 to TRBJ2-5, with TRBD1 matching 8 bases. The CDR3 has 14 residues. Germline assignment: CDR1 SGHRS and CDR2 YFSETQ. The ends lost 4 bases at V and 11 bases at J; junction bases unmatched: 13.

In regard to this clonotype: A much larger clone differs from this one at a single base, so this may be a read error. The rearrangement joins TRBV6-2 or TRBV6-3 to TRBJ1-1; perhaps TRBD1 as D (5 bases). V was pared by 10 bases and J by 4 bases, with 28 bases between. This CDR3 is 17 amino acids long. Germline assignment: CDR1 MNHEY and CDR2 SVGEGT. CDR3 sequence: CAIRDSQSFLMSTEAFF. CDR3 nucleotides: TGTGCCATCCGCGACAGCCAGTCTTTTTTAATGAGCACTGAAGCTTTCTTT.

This clonotype was seen a handful of times. The gene calls are TRBV5-1 and TRBJ1-1; D unresolved. CDR1 is SGHRS, CDR2 YFSETQ, per germline. This CDR3 is built from 10 residues. Between the trimmed V and J ends, which lost 6 bases and 8 bases, there was a span of 8 bases. CDR3 loop: CASKKTEAFF. CDR3 sequence (DNA): TGCGCCAGCAAGAAGACGGAAGCTTTCTTT.

This clonotype was detected a few times. The genes are TRBV30 and TRBJ1-3, with 8 positions matching TRBD1. In germline, CDR1 is GTSNPN, CDR2 SVGIG (reference sequence). Losses at the gene ends were 3 bases for V and 4 bases for J; bases not matched to a gene: 5. The CDR3 is 14 amino acids. The chain's CDR3 is CAWRRTGLGNTIYF. Here the CDR3 DNA reads TGTGCCTGGAGAAGGACAGGGCTAGGAAACACCATATATTTT.

This clonotype has just a few counts. The chain employs TRBV20-1 and TRBJ2-3; 8 bases are a match to TRBD1. The CDR3 length is 14 residues. V shed 5 bases, J shed 3 bases, and the junction held 7 bases outside the gene matches. Germline CDR1 and CDR2: DFQATT and SNEGSKA (reference sequence). CDR3 loop: CSAVQGAGTDTQYF. CDR3 DNA sequence: TGCAGTGCTGTCCAGGGGGCCGGGACAGATACGCAGTATTTT.

V usage is TRBV10-1 and J usage is TRBJ2-1; possibly TRBD1 or TRBD2 for D (5 bases each). CDR1 is WNHNN and CDR2 is SYGVQD in the germline V gene (reference sequence). This CDR3 has 13 residues. The V gene lost 4 bases and the J gene lost 14 bases, with 18 bases spanning the gap. CDR3 protein: CASSVSGRPKKFF. DNA of the CDR3: TGCGCCAGCAGTGTTTCGGGACGACCCAAAAAGTTCTTC.

As concerns this clonotype: This may come from a read error, since a much larger clone is one base off. The rearrangement joins TRBV3-1 to TRBJ1-5; D is possibly TRBD1 (5 bases). Per germline, CDR1 LGHDT and CDR2 YNNKEL (reference sequence). The CDR3 has 16 amino acids. DNA of the CDR3: TGTGCCAGCAGCCCAGCCGGGACGGGCGAATCTAGGCCCCGGCATTTT. Its protein product is CASSPAGTGESRPRHF.

The chain couples TRBV19 to TRBJ1-1; no clear D. This CDR3 is 11 amino acids long. Trimming took off 3 bases at V and 7 bases at J, with 6 bases between the two ends. From germline, CDR1 is LNHDA and CDR2 SQIVND (reference sequence). The CDR3 is CASSMGGEAFF. The CDR3, as DNA: TGTGCCAGTAGTATGGGCGGTGAAGCTTTCTTT.

This clonotype came up many times. V gene TRBV7-8 combines with J gene TRBJ2-7; D is possibly TRBD1 (7 bases). The CDR3 runs to 15 residues. Germline V gives CDR1 SGHVS, CDR2 FQNEAQ. V dropped 1 base and J dropped 1 base, with 11 bases sitting between them. This CDR3 is CASSLVRDRSYEQYF. CDR3 nucleotides: TGTGCCAGCAGCTTAGTGCGGGACAGATCCTACGAGCAGTACTTC.

This clonotype came up many times. The gene calls are TRBV12-3 or TRBV12-4 and TRBJ1-2; D uncertain. The CDR3 spans 15 residues. The V end lost 5 bases, the J end lost 3 bases, and 16 bases lay between the germline ends. CDR3 sequence reads: CASSPRWTFDYGYTF. The CDR3 bases are TGTGCCAGCAGTCCCAGATGGACGTTCGACTATGGCTACACCTTC.

This clonotype was observed many times. V gene TRBV2 combines with J gene TRBJ1-6; possibly TRBD1 for D (5 bases). Germline CDR1 reads SNHLY; CDR2 reads FYNNEI. V lost 3 bases and J lost 7, with 16 bases in between. The CDR3 extends over 16 amino acids. The CDR3 bases are TGTGCCAGCAGTGATGGTCGGGGGTATAAGAATTCACCCCTCCACTTT. It specifies CASSDGRGYKNSPLHF. The full variable domain, with the rest looked up from reference TRBV2 and TRBJ1-6, is EPEVTQTPSHQVTQMGQEVILRCVPISNHLYFYWYRQILGQKVEFLVSFYNNEISEKSEIFDDQFSVERPDGSNFTLKIRSTKLEDSAMYFCASSDGRGYKNSPLHFGNGTRLTVT.

This clonotype was detected a few times. The V gene is TRBV7-9, the J gene TRBJ2-7; 10 positions agree with TRBD1. V gave up 5 bases and J gave up 3 bases; unmatched junction bases: 7. Per germline, CDR1 SEHNR and CDR2 FQNEAQ (reference sequence). The CDR3 covers 15 residues. Here the CDR3 reads CASSTGQGGLYEQYF. The CDR3 DNA reads TGTGCCAGCAGCACCGGACAGGGGGGACTCTACGAGCAGTACTTC.

This chain uses TRBV7-9 with TRBJ2-6, with D possibly TRBD1 on 5 matching bases. Germline values: CDR1 SEHNR, CDR2 FQNEAQ (reference sequence). The V end lost 6 bases, the J end lost 2 bases, and 11 bases lay between the germline ends. There are 15 residues in the CDR3. DNA of the CDR3: TGTGCCAGCAGGGGGCCCTCGCCTGGGGCCAACGTCCTGACTTTC. It encodes CASRGPSPGANVLTF.

The gene calls are TRBV9 and TRBJ2-1, with D possibly called TRBD1 or TRBD2 (5 bases each). The closer fit of TRBJ2-5 to the DNA end suggests the J call may be wrong. Germline-derived CDR1 and CDR2 are SGDLS and YYNGEE. This CDR3 region has 15 residues. DNA for the CDR3: TGTGCCAGCAGCGTAGAACAGGATCCGGGGGAGACCCAGTACTTC. It translates to CASSVEQDPGETQYF.

This clonotype appeared many times. One junction end does not reproduce the germline sequence, and a read error may be involved. This chain connects TRBV11-2 to TRBJ2-4; TRBD2 is a possible D gene (6 bases). The CDR3 totals 17 residues. Germline V gene sequence: CDR1 SGHAT, CDR2 FQNNGV. CDR3 residues: CASSLRGVWGVLQWVFF. In DNA, the CDR3 is TGTGCCAGCAGCTTAAGGGGTGTGTGGGGGGTTCTCCAATGGGTGTTCTTC.

Turning to this clonotype: This clone may be a read error of a much larger clone one base away. The chain carries TRBV7-9 and TRBJ1-4; possibly TRBD1 for D (5 bases). This CDR3 contains 13 residues. Germline V CDR1 and CDR2: SEHNR, FQNEAQ (reference sequence). The germline V and J ends were trimmed by 7 bases and 8 bases, with 14 bases remaining between them. CDR3 in amino acids: CASNEDTQEKLFF. In DNA, the CDR3 is TGTGCCAGCAACGAGGACACCCAGGAAAAACTGTTTTTT.

The table lists this clonotype with many counts. CDR3 DNA: TGCAGTGCTAGACTGGGGCCAGGTGATGGCTACACCTTC. This gives the protein CSARLGPGDGYTF. The chain links TRBV20-1 to TRBJ1-2, with D perhaps TRBD1 (5 bases). Germline V gene data show CDR1 as DFQATT and CDR2 as SNEGSKA (reference sequence). The CDR3 loop spans 13 amino acids. Trimming took off 2 bases at V and 6 bases at J, with 13 bases between the two ends.

J is TRBJ2-1 and V is TRBV9; D not resolved. V was cut by 0 bases and J by 7 bases, with 8 bases left in between. The CDR3 is made up of 13 amino acids. The V gene's germline CDR1 is SGDLS and CDR2 YYNGEE. The DNA of the CDR3 is TGTGCCAGCAGCGTAGGTCCGAGGAATGAGCAGTTCTTC. It codes for CASSVGPRNEQFF.